These 28 T cell receptor beta chains originate from one sample sequenced in a study of blood T cell repertoires in COVID-19. Sequencing used immunoSEQ multiplex PCR; TCRdb keeps in-frame clones, though not all of them. The sample carries 35,000 to 50,000 clones, around nine tenths recorded once. The sequencing sample was made of peripheral blood. Receptor source: a human donor in a cohort sampled during active COVID-19.

The table lists this clone with a count of one. CDR3 protein: CVTTRGDRGLGSPLHF. CDR3 DNA: TGTGTTACCACCCGCGGCGACAGGGGTTTAGGATCACCCCTCCACTTT. The V gene is TRBV2, the J gene TRBJ1-6; 8 bases are a match to TRBD1. Germline CDR1 reads SNHLY; CDR2 reads FYNNEI. The CDR3 totals 16 residues.

The V call is TRBV24-1, the J call TRBJ2-4; D uncertain. The CDR3 totals 17 residues. Germline loops: CDR1 KGHDR, CDR2 SFDVKD. Trimming left V 1 base short and J 0 bases short, with 12 bases between. CDR3 nucleotide sequence: TGTGCCACCAGTGATTTCTCGGTACTACTAGCCAAAAACATTCAGTACTTC. This sequence encodes CATSDFSVLLAKNIQYF.

The chain links TRBV5-6 to TRBJ2-7, with 9 nucleotides matching TRBD1. Germline trimming cut 2 bases from V and 4 bases from J; bases unmatched to any gene: 7. CDR3 length: 15 residues. Germline CDR1 is SGHDT and CDR2 is YYEEEE. This CDR3 is CASSFWDREIYEQYF. CDR3 bases: TGTGCCAGCAGCTTCTGGGACAGGGAGATATACGAGCAGTACTTC.

The chain uses TRBV25-1 and TRBJ2-1, with 8 bases lining up with TRBD2. The germline CDR1 and CDR2 sequences are MGHDK and SYGVNS. With 4 bases clipped from V and 5 bases from J, the junction kept 4 bases outside the gene matches. The CDR3 has 14 amino acids. CDR3 protein: CASSGAGGNNEQFF. The CDR3 DNA sequence: TGTGCCAGCAGTGGGGCGGGAGGTAACAATGAGCAGTTCTTC. The full variable domain, with the rest looked up from reference TRBV25-1 and TRBJ2-1, is EADIYQTPRYLVIGTGKKITLECSQTMGHDKMYWYQQDPGMELHLIHYSYGVNSTEKGDLSSESTVSRIRTEHFPLTLESARPSHTSQYLCASSGAGGNNEQFFGPGTRLTVL.

This chain uses TRBV19 with TRBJ1-1, with 7 bases matching TRBD1. J lost 3 bases, V lost 6 bases, and 7 bases had no gene match. Germline CDR1 LNHDA, CDR2 SQIVND (reference sequence). The CDR3 totals 14 residues. The CDR3 coding sequence is TGTGCCAGTAGCCCCCTTGGGACAGACACTGAAGCTTTCTTT. Amino acid sequence: CASSPLGTDTEAFF.

V is TRBV30 and J is TRBJ1-5; possible D gene TRBD1, 5 bases. The CDR3 runs to 13 residues. Trimming took 5 bases from V and 1 from J, leaving 9 bases between them. The germline V gene encodes CDR1 GTSNPN and CDR2 SVGIG (reference sequence). In DNA form, the CDR3 reads TGTGCCTGGGCAGGGAAAAGCAATCAGCCCCAGCATTTT. Translating it yields CAWAGKSNQPQHF.

The chain joins TRBV30 to TRBJ2-2; 11 bases align to TRBD1. Germline V gene data show CDR1 as GTSNPN and CDR2 as SVGIG (reference sequence). The ends lost 5 bases at V and 5 bases at J; junction bases unmatched: 4. CDR3 size: 14 residues. The DNA for the CDR3 is TGTGCCTGGGGACAGGGGGCCGGGACCGGGGAGCTGTTTTTT. Its protein is CAWGQGAGTGELFF.

The genes are TRBV10-2 and TRBJ2-5; D call uncertain. V was clipped by 2 bases and J by 5 bases, with 21 bases between them. Germline V gene lookup returns CDR1 WSHSY and CDR2 SAAADI. CDR3 size: 17 residues. This chain's CDR3 is CASSEVQDIRFGETQYF. The CDR3 nucleotides are TGCGCCAGCAGTGAGGTGCAAGATATTAGGTTCGGGGAGACCCAGTACTTC.

The gene calls are TRBV11-3 and TRBJ2-1; 10 bases fit TRBD1. CDR3 length: 18 amino acids. Germline V gives CDR1 SGHNT, CDR2 YENEEA. V gave up 4 bases and J gave up 4 bases; unmatched junction bases: 13. As DNA, the CDR3 is TGTGCCAGCAGCTCGGGACAGGGGAAGGGCAATTCTTACAATGAGCAGTTCTTC. This sequence encodes CASSSGQGKGNSYNEQFF. Full variable domain (rest looked up from reference TRBV11-3 and TRBJ2-1): EAGVVQSPRYKIIEKKQPVAFWCNPISGHNTLYWYLQNLGQGPELLIRYENEEAVDDSQLPKDRFSAERLKGVDSTLKIQPAELGDSAVYLCASSSGQGKGNSYNEQFFGPGTRLTVL.

For this clone: Different DNA sequences within this sample yield the same CDR3. The V gene is TRBV5-5, the J gene TRBJ1-2; TRBD1 matches at 9 bases. CDR1 is SGHKS, CDR2 YYEKEE, per germline (reference sequence). V gave up 0 bases and J gave up 4 bases; unmatched junction bases: 4. The CDR3 length is 15 residues. The CDR3 spells CASSLEGQGPYGYTF. In DNA form, the CDR3 reads TGTGCCAGCAGCTTGGAGGGACAGGGACCCTATGGCTACACCTTC.

The V gene is TRBV28, the J gene TRBJ1-5, with D maybe TRBD1 (5 bases). Germline CDR1 and CDR2: MDHEN and SYDVKM. V was cut by 6 bases and J by 2 bases, with 17 bases left in between. This CDR3 spans 16 amino acids. CDR3 in amino acids: CASRPSEGAGNQPQHF. For the CDR3, the DNA is TGTGCCAGCAGACCTTCCGAAGGGGCTGGCAATCAGCCCCAGCATTTT.

The rearrangement joins TRBV27 to TRBJ2-7, with TRBD2 matching 13 bases. CDR3 size: 15 residues. Germline V gene data show CDR1 as MNHEY and CDR2 as SMNVEV (reference sequence). Trimming at V came to 6 bases and at J to 1 base, leaving 3 bases not matched to a gene. The CDR3 protein is CASSTSGRGSYEQYF. DNA of the CDR3: TGTGCCAGCAGCACTAGCGGGAGGGGGTCCTACGAGCAGTACTTC.

V usage is TRBV4-1 and J usage is TRBJ2-7, with 10 nucleotides matching TRBD2. This CDR3 is built from 18 residues. Trimming removed 2 bases from V and 0 bases from J; junction bases left unmatched: 10. Germline V lookup: CDR1 MGHRA, CDR2 YSYEKL. The CDR3 loop is CASSQQGATSGPSYEQYF. The CDR3 bases are TGCGCCAGCAGCCAACAGGGGGCGACTAGCGGGCCCTCCTACGAGCAGTACTTC.

The CDR3 here is CASRIRQRLDQETQYF. In DNA form, the CDR3 reads TGTGCCAGTAGGATAAGACAGCGACTTGACCAAGAGACCCAGTACTTC. The rearrangement joins TRBV19 to TRBJ2-5, with D maybe TRBD1 (5 bases). Trimming removed 6 bases from V and 0 bases from J, with 17 bases in between. This CDR3 region has 16 residues. CDR1 LNHDA and CDR2 SQIVND come from the germline V gene (reference sequence).

This clone appeared a few times. V and J are TRBV6-5 and TRBJ1-2, with D possibly matching TRBD1 (5 bases). The CDR3 runs to 13 residues. With 2 bases removed from V and 7 bases from J, the gap between germline ends came to 11 bases. Germline lookup yields CDR1 MNHEY and CDR2 SVGAGI. The CDR3 DNA is TGTGCCAGCAGTTACACCAGGGTTGGTGGCTACACCTTC. Its translation: CASSYTRVGGYTF.

The V and J genes are TRBV7-9 and TRBJ2-7, with TRBD1 as a possible D gene (6 bases). Germline lookup yields CDR1 SEHNR and CDR2 FQNEAQ (reference sequence). The CDR3 length is 14 residues. Trimming pared 1 base from V and 5 bases from J, leaving 12 bases between. As DNA, the CDR3 is TGTGCCAGCAGCTTAGGTGGGGGCGCGGACGAGCAGTACTTC. This translates into CASSLGGGADEQYF.

A single count supports this clone. The CDR3 nucleotides read TGTGCCAGCAGTGAACTACTCTCGGAGGGCACAGATACGCAGTATTTT. It encodes CASSELLSEGTDTQYF. The genes are TRBV6-4 and TRBJ2-3, with a possible D match to TRBD2 (5 bases). The CDR3 contains 16 residues. CDR1 and CDR2 (germline): MRHNA, SNTAGT. V was cut by 3 bases and J by 1 base, with 14 bases left in between.

The genes are TRBV5-5 and TRBJ2-1; 9 nucleotides align to TRBD1. The CDR3 has 16 amino acids. Germline-derived CDR1 and CDR2 are SGHKS and YYEKEE (reference sequence). Trimming removed 1 base from V and 2 bases from J; junction bases left unmatched: 4. CDR3 residues: CASSLTGTGTYNEQFF. For the CDR3, the DNA is TGTGCCAGCAGCTTGACGGGGACAGGGACCTACAATGAGCAGTTCTTC.

The chain couples TRBV10-3 to TRBJ2-1, with 10 bases lining up with TRBD2. V lost 0 bases, J lost 7 bases, and 3 bases stayed unmatched. The CDR3 consists of 15 residues. Germline assignment: CDR1 ENHRY and CDR2 SYGVKD. CDR3 in amino acids: CAISESEAGGNEQFF. The CDR3 DNA reads as TGTGCCATCAGTGAGTCGGAAGCGGGGGGGAATGAGCAGTTCTTC.

The V gene is TRBV7-9, the J gene TRBJ1-1; D unclear. CDR3 length: 14 amino acids. Trimming removed 1 base from V and 1 base from J, with 7 bases in between. Germline V gives CDR1 SEHNR, CDR2 FQNEAQ (reference sequence). CDR3 in amino acids: CASSLDSSNTEAFF. CDR3 coding DNA: TGTGCCAGCAGCTTAGACAGCTCGAACACTGAAGCTTTCTTT.

The chain recombines TRBV9 with TRBJ2-7, with 10 bases fitting TRBD2. This CDR3 contains 16 residues. The germline CDR1 and CDR2 sequences are SGDLS and YYNGEE. The ends lost 3 bases at V and 4 bases at J; junction bases unmatched: 10. The CDR3 loop is CASSERPGLAYYEQYF. CDR3 sequence (DNA): TGTGCCAGCAGCGAAAGGCCGGGACTAGCGTATTACGAGCAGTACTTC.

The chain has TRBV5-1 and TRBJ2-2, with 8 bases aligning to TRBD1. V gave up 5 bases and J gave up 5 bases; unmatched junction bases: 14. CDR3 length equals 17 residues. The V gene's germline CDR1 is SGHRS and CDR2 YFSETQ. The DNA of the CDR3 is TGCGCCAGCAGAGGGCAGGGGGCATTAGGCACTACCGGGGAGCTGTTTTTT. The encoded protein is CASRGQGALGTTGELFF.

The gene calls are TRBV5-1 and TRBJ2-7, with 11 bases that match TRBD2. This CDR3 contains 14 residues. CDR1 is SGHRS and CDR2 is YFSETQ in the germline V gene. V lost 1 base and J lost 4; bases outside the gene matches: 1. The CDR3 DNA sequence: TGCGCCAGCAGCTTGACTAGCGGGGGATACGAGCAGTACTTC. Translating gives CASSLTSGGYEQYF.

V is TRBV28 and J is TRBJ2-7, with D perhaps matching TRBD2 (6 bases). Germline CDR1 MDHEN, CDR2 SYDVKM. The length of the CDR3 is 14 residues. Trimming stripped 2 bases from V and 3 bases from J, with 11 bases between. The CDR3 spells CASSLIAEIYEQYF. CDR3 nucleotides: TGTGCCAGCAGTTTAATAGCGGAAATCTACGAGCAGTACTTC.

The rearrangement links TRBV19 to TRBJ1-5; D not certain. Trimming took 3 bases from V and 2 from J, leaving 5 bases between them. Germline CDR1 is LNHDA and CDR2 is SQIVND (reference sequence). The CDR3 runs to 13 residues. CDR3 sequence: CASSMFGNQPQHF. The CDR3 DNA reads TGTGCCAGTAGTATGTTCGGCAATCAGCCCCAGCATTTT.

The CDR3 loop is CASSPGQDNEKLFF. In DNA, the CDR3 is TGTGCCAGCAGCCCGGGACAGGACAATGAAAAACTGTTTTTT. This chain links TRBV6-5 with TRBJ1-4, with 8 bases fitting TRBD1. V was pared by 6 bases and J by 5 bases, with 5 bases of the junction left unmatched. Germline CDR1 reads MNHEY; CDR2 reads SVGAGI. The CDR3 is made up of 14 amino acids.

This rearrangement joins TRBV15 to TRBJ1-3, with a possible D match to TRBD1 (5 bases). Trimming pared 8 bases from V and 0 bases from J, leaving 8 bases between. Germline-derived CDR1 and CDR2 are LNHNV and YYDKDF (reference sequence). The CDR3 runs to 13 residues. The CDR3 here is CATGAYSGNTIYF. The CDR3 bases are TGTGCCACCGGGGCCTACTCTGGAAACACCATATATTTT. Full variable domain (remainder filled in from reference TRBV15 and TRBJ1-3): DAMVIQNPRYQVTQFGKPVTLSCSQTLNHNVMYWYQQKSSQAPKLLFHYYDKDFNNEADTPDNFQSRRPNTSFCFLDIRSPGLGDTAMYLCATGAYSGNTIYFGEGSWLTVV.

V is TRBV5-1 and J is TRBJ2-1; TRBD2 matches at 7 bases. The length of the CDR3 is 14 residues. J was trimmed by 2 bases and V by 3 bases; bases with no gene match: 2. Germline-derived CDR1 and CDR2 are SGHRS and YFSETQ. In nucleotides, the CDR3 is TGCGCCAGCAGCTCGGCGGGGGCCTACAATGAGCAGTTCTTC. Translated, it gives CASSSAGAYNEQFF. The full variable domain, completed using reference TRBV5-1 and TRBJ2-1, is KAGVTQTPRYLIKTRGQQVTLSCSPISGHRSVSWYQQTPGQGLQFLFEYFSETQRNKGNFPGRFSGRQFSNSRSEMNVSTLELGDSALYLCASSSAGAYNEQFFGPGTRLTVL.